One sample yielded the 27 T cell receptor beta chains listed below, sequenced in a study of CD4 and CD8 cells across lung adenocarcinoma regions. From the PCR reads, TCRdb called clonotypes with MiXCR, one entry per CDR3 protein. The sample has tens of thousands of distinct CDR3 sequences; 40% to 65% are singletons. Sequencing was carried out using CD4+ T cells from the center of a lung tumor. Receptors originate from a male donor with lung adenocarcinoma. The CD4 and CD8 labels of this study may be unreliable.

The rearrangement joins TRBV6-1 to TRBJ2-2, with 7 nucleotides matching TRBD2. Looked up from germline, CDR1 is MNHNS and CDR2 is SASEGT. The CDR3 runs 17 residues. V dropped 6 bases and J dropped 11; count of bases not matched to a gene: 21. Written as DNA, the CDR3 is TGTGCCAGCAGCCGGAGGGGCGCGGCGGGAGCCACCGATGAGCTGTTTTTT. This sequence encodes CASSRRGAAGATDELFF.

The J gene is TRBJ2-3, the V gene TRBV27; D tentatively reads TRBD1 or TRBD2 (5 bases each). Near its end, the DNA agrees better with TRBJ2-7, so the J call may be wrong. From germline, CDR1 is MNHEY and CDR2 SMNVEV (reference sequence). The CDR3 totals 14 residues. The CDR3 here is CAGSGAGAPDTQYF. CDR3 DNA sequence: TGTGCGGGCAGTGGGGCCGGGGCGCCAGATACGCAGTACTTC.

This clonotype was observed a handful of times. The chain has TRBV4-1 and TRBJ1-1; possible D gene TRBD1, 6 bases. With 0 bases removed from V and 1 base from J, the gap between germline ends came to 15 bases. The CDR3 runs to 17 residues. Germline-derived CDR1 and CDR2 are MGHRA and YSYEKL. CDR3 DNA sequence: TGCGCCAGCAGCCAAGATAAATGGGGGGCCGGGAACACTGAAGCTTTCTTT. Protein: CASSQDKWGAGNTEAFF.

As regards this clonotype: Relative to the germline gene, one junction end is altered; a read error may explain this. V is TRBV6-1 and J is TRBJ2-5, with D maybe TRBD1 (6 bases). The germline V gene encodes CDR1 MNHNS and CDR2 SASEGT. The CDR3 covers 14 residues. CDR3 sequence (DNA): TGTGCGGGCAGTGGGGGCAGAGAGTCAGAGACGCAGTACTTC. The encoded protein is CAGSGGRESETQYF.

A remark on this clonotype: The junction shows a germline mismatch at one end, possibly a read error. This rearrangement joins TRBV10-3 to TRBJ2-3, with 9 bases matching TRBD2. CDR1 and CDR2 (germline): ENHRY, SYGVKD. The CDR3 length is 15 residues. CDR3 protein: CGGGGGGSAADTQYF. DNA for the CDR3: TGTGGCGGGGGGGGCGGGGGTAGTGCGGCAGATACGCAGTATTTC.

With regard to this clonotype: A much larger clone lies one base from this, so it may be a read error. The chain employs TRBV4-1 and TRBJ2-3; D is uncertain. CDR1 and CDR2 from the germline V gene are MGHRA and YSYEKL. The CDR3 runs to 15 residues. The V gene lost 3 bases and the J gene lost 0 bases, with 10 bases spanning the gap. CDR3 amino acids: CASSQAELSTDTQYF. DNA of the CDR3: TGCGCCAGCAGCCAGGCGGAACTTAGCACAGATACGCAGTATTTT.

This chain uses TRBV6-4 with TRBJ2-3; either TRBD1 or TRBD2 may supply D (6 bases each). Germline values: CDR1 MRHNA, CDR2 SNTAGT. V lost 3 bases to trimming and J lost 4 bases, with 14 bases between them. The CDR3 length is 15 residues. The CDR3 region has the DNA TGTGCCAGCAGTGAACGTGCGGAGGGGGCAGATACGCAGTATTTT. Protein: CASSERAEGADTQYF.

Turning to this clonotype: A junction boundary mismatches the germline segment, possibly from a read error. The J gene is TRBJ2-3, the V gene TRBV10-1; the D gene is possibly TRBD2 (7 bases). Germline V CDR1 and CDR2: WNHNN, SYGVQD (reference sequence). The CDR3 contains 15 residues. The DNA of the CDR3 is TGCGCCAGCAGTGATACTAGGGGGGGTACAGATACGCAGTACTTT. Encoded protein: CASSDTRGGTDTQYF.

As to this clonotype: The conserved phenylalanine or tryptophan normally closing the CDR3 is absent here, so this likely arose from a read error. The DNA is left out, because the CDR3 cannot be placed on it with certainty; the CDR3 is given as TCRdb lists it. The chain couples TRBV24-1 to TRBJ2-1; TRBD1 is the table's D call and was not checked against the DNA. CDR1 is KGHDR and CDR2 is SFDVKD in the germline V gene. The CDR3 region is 12 residues in length, termini included. The CDR3 loop is CGTSRSQRGCQG.

This clonotype was seen a single time. This sequence joins TRBV7-2 and TRBJ2-1; TRBD2 matches at 9 bases. The CDR3 covers 15 residues. J lost 3 bases, V lost 1 base, and 1 base had no gene match. Germline V lookup: CDR1 SGHTA, CDR2 FQGNSA. The CDR3 bases are TGTGCCAGCAGCTTAGATAGCGGGAGCTACAATGAGCAGTTCTTC. It encodes CASSLDSGSYNEQFF. Supplemented by reference TRBV7-2 and TRBJ2-1, the full variable domain reads GAGVSQSPSNKVTEKGKDVELRCDPISGHTALYWYRQSLGQGLEFLIYFQGNSAPDKSGLPSDRFSAERTGGSVSTLTIQRTQQEDSAVYLCASSLDSGSYNEQFFGPGTRLTVL.

This clonotype appeared many times. V and J are TRBV6-1 and TRBJ2-3; D is undetermined. Germline V gene lookup returns CDR1 MNHNS and CDR2 SASEGT. The CDR3 covers 13 residues. The V and J ends lost 0 bases and 3 bases respectively, with 4 bases between them. The CDR3 loop is CASSEARTDTQYF. The CDR3, as DNA: TGTGCCAGCAGTGAAGCCAGAACAGATACGCAGTATTTT.

The V and J genes are TRBV27 and TRBJ2-1; D possibly corresponds to TRBD1 (6 bases). The assigned J gene may be wrong: the sequence end matches TRBJ2-5 better. Germline V lookup: CDR1 MNHEY, CDR2 SMNVEV (reference sequence). CDR3 length equals 15 residues. The CDR3 coding sequence is TGTGCCAGCAGTTCATGGGGGCCAGATCAAGAGACCCAGTACTTC. Protein product: CASSSWGPDQETQYF.

In its sample, this clonotype ranks as medium-sized (0.01 to 0.1%). The chain links TRBV7-6 to TRBJ2-5, with no clear D. Germline V gene data show CDR1 as SGHVS and CDR2 as FNYEAQ. Deletions cut 5 bases from V and 5 bases from J, with 18 bases between. The CDR3 extends over 15 amino acids. The CDR3 DNA follows: TGTGCCAGCAGCCTCGAGAAGGCCTTTGGGGAGACCCAGTACTTC. Translation: CASSLEKAFGETQYF.

V and J are TRBV6-1 and TRBJ2-1, with a tentative D call TRBD2 (6 bases). TRBJ2-5 matches the DNA end more closely, so the J call is doubtful. The germline V gene has CDR1 MNHNS and CDR2 SASEGT. This CDR3 spans 15 amino acids. The CDR3 reads CASSEVASVGETQYF. CDR3 nucleotide sequence: TGTGCCAGCAGTGAAGTAGCTAGCGTTGGAGAGACCCAGTACTTC.

The rearrangement uses TRBV6-5 and TRBJ2-3, with 14 nucleotides matching TRBD2. The trim removed 4 bases at V and 6 bases at J, leaving 12 bases unmatched. The CDR3 extends over 18 amino acids. CDR1 MNHEY and CDR2 SVGAGI come from the germline V gene. Here the CDR3 DNA reads TGTGCCAGCAGTTTTCCTCGACTAGCGGGAGGGGCGCAGGATACGCAGTATTTT. Protein: CASSFPRLAGGAQDTQYF.

J is TRBJ2-4 and V is TRBV28; D is unresolved. Between the trimmed V and J ends, which lost 6 bases and 3 bases, there was a span of 15 bases. CDR3 length: 15 residues. The germline CDR1 and CDR2 sequences are MDHEN and SYDVKM. In nucleotides, the CDR3 is TGTGCCAGCAGCTCCCCGACCTTGGGCAAAAACATTCAGTACTTC. It encodes CASSSPTLGKNIQYF.

This clonotype is classed as medium-sized. The chain is built from TRBV10-3 and TRBJ2-1; D perhaps matches TRBD2 (7 bases). The CDR3 is 17 residues long. The ends were cut back, 4 bases at V and 7 bases at J, with 23 bases in the middle. Germline CDR1 ENHRY, CDR2 SYGVKD. This CDR3 reads CAISARGRAGRGNEQFF. DNA of the CDR3: TGTGCCATCAGTGCTCGGGGGAGGGCCGGTAGGGGGAATGAGCAGTTCTTC.

This clonotype was recorded many times. This chain uses TRBV11-3 with TRBJ2-7; 7 bases agree with TRBD1. The V gene end was trimmed by 3 bases and the J gene end by 4 bases; junction bases not matched to a gene: 3. Germline CDR1 and CDR2: SGHNT and YENEEA. The CDR3 extends over 13 amino acids. CDR3 amino acids: CASSLSTGYEQYF. CDR3 in DNA: TGTGCCAGCAGCTTGTCGACAGGGTACGAGCAGTACTTC. The full variable domain, its missing parts supplied by reference TRBV11-3 and TRBJ2-7, is EAGVVQSPRYKIIEKKQPVAFWCNPISGHNTLYWYLQNLGQGPELLIRYENEEAVDDSQLPKDRFSAERLKGVDSTLKIQPAELGDSAVYLCASSLSTGYEQYFGPGTRLTVT.

This clonotype was recorded at least ten times. J is TRBJ2-1 and V is TRBV28, with D possibly being TRBD2 (6 bases). CDR3 length: 15 amino acids. The V gene's germline CDR1 is MDHEN and CDR2 SYDVKM. Trimming shortened V by 2 bases and J by 1 base, and 9 bases separated the two germline ends. CDR3 coding DNA: TGTGCCAGCAGTTTAGTGAGCGGGTCCTACAATGAGCAGTTCTTC. Translating gives CASSLVSGSYNEQFF.

This clonotype was observed at least ten times. This chain uses TRBV6-1 with TRBJ1-5; 10 bases are shared with TRBD1. This CDR3 has 15 residues. The junction had 8 bases not matched to a gene; V was cut back by 6 bases and J by 6 bases. Germline lookup yields CDR1 MNHNS and CDR2 SASEGT. The chain's CDR3 is CASRATDRGLQPQHF. In DNA form, the CDR3 reads TGTGCCAGCAGAGCAACTGACAGGGGGCTTCAGCCCCAGCATTTT.

This clonotype was counted between two and nine times. V usage is TRBV4-2 and J usage is TRBJ2-3; 8 nucleotides line up with TRBD2. The CDR3 length is 16 residues. V gave up 1 base and J gave up 3 bases; unmatched junction bases: 6. CDR1 is LGHNA and CDR2 is YNFKEQ in the germline V gene. The DNA of the CDR3 is TGTGCCAGCAGCCAAGCGGGAGGGCCTTTGACAGATACGCAGTATTTT. This translates into CASSQAGGPLTDTQYF.

V usage is TRBV7-2 and J usage is TRBJ2-1; 12 positions agree with TRBD1. The DNA end is more similar to TRBJ2-7, so the J call may be wrong. The V gene's germline CDR1 is SGHTA and CDR2 FQGNSA. The CDR3 sequence is 15 residues long. The CDR3 region has the DNA TGTGCCAGCAGCGCCACCGGGACAGGGGGCGTGGGGCAGTACTTC. The encoded protein is CASSATGTGGVGQYF.

This chain links TRBV10-3 with TRBJ2-5; D is possibly TRBD1 or TRBD2 (6 bases each). V was shortened by 11 bases and J by 4 bases, with 23 bases between the two germline ends. The CDR3 spans 15 residues. The V gene's germline CDR1 is ENHRY and CDR2 SYGVKD. CDR3 residues: CAGGKGGIGPETQYF. DNA of the CDR3: TGTGCCGGGGGGAAAGGGGGGATAGGGCCAGAGACCCAGTACTTC.

The rearrangement uses TRBV7-9 and TRBJ2-4; 7 nucleotides agree with TRBD2. V was pared by 5 bases and J by 13 bases, with 20 bases of the junction left unmatched. CDR1 is SEHNR and CDR2 is FQNEAQ in the germline V gene (reference sequence). The CDR3 has 16 residues. The CDR3 nucleotides are TGTGCCAGCAGCGTACTGGGGGGGTGGGCCAAAAATACGCAGTACTTC. Translation: CASSVLGGWAKNTQYF.

This clonotype has a count of ten or more. V is TRBV6-5 and J is TRBJ1-2; TRBD1 matches at 7 bases. V shed 0 bases, J shed 4 bases, and the junction held 5 bases outside the gene matches. CDR3 size: 15 residues. CDR1 and CDR2 (germline): MNHEY, SVGAGI. The CDR3 loop is CASSYSPDRFYGYTF. The CDR3 DNA is TGTGCCAGCAGTTACTCGCCGGACAGGTTCTATGGCTACACCTTC.

About this clonotype: The germline gene is not matched at one end of the junction; a read error may be the cause. The chain combines TRBV6-1 with TRBJ2-3, with D possibly called TRBD1 or TRBD2 (6 bases each). Germline loops: CDR1 MNHNS, CDR2 SASEGT. The CDR3 has 15 residues. The chain's CDR3 is CAAGLGGRHPETQYF. The CDR3 bases are TGTGCCGCGGGGCTCGGGGGCCGTCACCCAGAGACGCAGTATTTT.

The chain's CDR3 is CASIRTSEHVGPHEQFF. The CDR3 DNA reads as TGTGCCAGCATCAGGACTAGCGAGCACGTGGGGCCCCATGAGCAGTTCTTC. The chain uses TRBV6-1 and TRBJ2-6, with 9 bases fitting TRBD2. TRBJ2-1 explains the end of the DNA better; the J call may be wrong. The CDR3 length is 17 residues. Per germline, CDR1 MNHNS and CDR2 SASEGT.